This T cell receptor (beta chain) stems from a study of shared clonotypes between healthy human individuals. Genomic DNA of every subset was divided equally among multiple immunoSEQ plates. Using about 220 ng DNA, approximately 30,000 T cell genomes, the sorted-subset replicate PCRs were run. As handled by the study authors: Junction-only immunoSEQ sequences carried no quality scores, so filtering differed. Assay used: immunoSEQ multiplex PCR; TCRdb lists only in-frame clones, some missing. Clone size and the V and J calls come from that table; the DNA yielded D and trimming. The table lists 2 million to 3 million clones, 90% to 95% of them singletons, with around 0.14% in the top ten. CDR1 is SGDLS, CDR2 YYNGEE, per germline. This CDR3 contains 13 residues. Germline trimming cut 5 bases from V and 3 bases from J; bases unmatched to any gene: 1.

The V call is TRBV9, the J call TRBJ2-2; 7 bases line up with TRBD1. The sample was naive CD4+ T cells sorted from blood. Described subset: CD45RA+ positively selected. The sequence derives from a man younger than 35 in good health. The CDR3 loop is CASRGTDTGELFF. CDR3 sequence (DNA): TGTGCCAGCAGAGGGACAGACACCGGGGAGCTGTTTTTT. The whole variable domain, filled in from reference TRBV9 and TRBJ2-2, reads DSGVTQTPKHLITATGQRVTLRCSPRSGDLSVYWYQQSLDQGLQFLIQYYNGEERAKGNILERFSAQQFPDLHSELNLSSLELGDSALYFCASRGTDTGELFFGEGSRLTVL.